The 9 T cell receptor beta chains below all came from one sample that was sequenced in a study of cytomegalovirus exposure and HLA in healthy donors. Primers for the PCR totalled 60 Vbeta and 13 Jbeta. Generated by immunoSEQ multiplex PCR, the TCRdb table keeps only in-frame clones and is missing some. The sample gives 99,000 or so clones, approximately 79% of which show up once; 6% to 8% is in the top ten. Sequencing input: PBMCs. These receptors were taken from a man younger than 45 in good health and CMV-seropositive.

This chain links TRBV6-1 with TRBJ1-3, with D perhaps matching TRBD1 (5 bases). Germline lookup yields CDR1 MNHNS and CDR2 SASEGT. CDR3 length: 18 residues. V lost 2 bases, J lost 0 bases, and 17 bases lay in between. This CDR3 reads CASSELGGGVPSGNTIYF. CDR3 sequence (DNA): TGTGCCAGCAGTGAACTAGGAGGAGGGGTCCCCTCTGGAAACACCATATATTTT.

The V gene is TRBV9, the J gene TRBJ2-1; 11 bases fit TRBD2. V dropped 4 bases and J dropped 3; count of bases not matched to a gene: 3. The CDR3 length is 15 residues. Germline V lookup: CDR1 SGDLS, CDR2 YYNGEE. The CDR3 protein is CASSRGTSGYNEQFF. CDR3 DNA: TGTGCCAGCAGCAGGGGGACTAGCGGCTACAATGAGCAGTTCTTC.

CDR3 in amino acids: CASSLAGAPYEQYF. The CDR3 DNA is TGTGCCAGCAGCTTAGCGGGGGCCCCCTACGAGCAGTACTTC. The chain carries TRBV7-6 and TRBJ2-7, with D perhaps TRBD1 (6 bases). This CDR3 spans 14 amino acids. The germline gives CDR1 SGHVS, CDR2 FNYEAQ. V lost 0 bases to trimming and J lost 2 bases, with 8 bases between them.

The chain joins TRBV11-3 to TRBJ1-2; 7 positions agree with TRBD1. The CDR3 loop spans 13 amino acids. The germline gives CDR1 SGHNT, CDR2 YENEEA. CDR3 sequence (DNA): TGTGTCTGCGAGGAGGGGGCAGCTAAAGGCTACACCTTC. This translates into CVCEEGAAKGYTF.

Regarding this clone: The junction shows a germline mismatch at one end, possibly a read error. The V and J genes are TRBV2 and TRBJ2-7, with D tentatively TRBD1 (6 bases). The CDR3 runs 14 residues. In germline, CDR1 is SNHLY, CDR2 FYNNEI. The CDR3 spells CASREGQISYEQYF. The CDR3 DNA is TGTGCCAGCAGAGAAGGACAGATCTCCTACGAGCAGTACTTC.

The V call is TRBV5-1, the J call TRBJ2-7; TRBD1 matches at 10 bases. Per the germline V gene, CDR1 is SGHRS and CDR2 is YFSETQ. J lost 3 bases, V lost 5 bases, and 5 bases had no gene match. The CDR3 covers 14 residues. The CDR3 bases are TGCGCCAGCAGGTGGGGACAGGGGATCTACGAGCAGTACTTC. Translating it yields CASRWGQGIYEQYF.

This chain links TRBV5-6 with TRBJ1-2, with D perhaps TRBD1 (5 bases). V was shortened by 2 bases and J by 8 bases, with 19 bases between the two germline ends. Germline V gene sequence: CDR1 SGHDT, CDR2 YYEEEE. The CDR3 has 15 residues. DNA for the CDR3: TGTGCCAGCAGCTTAGGATATTCAGGGATAGAGGGCTACACCTTC. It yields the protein CASSLGYSGIEGYTF.

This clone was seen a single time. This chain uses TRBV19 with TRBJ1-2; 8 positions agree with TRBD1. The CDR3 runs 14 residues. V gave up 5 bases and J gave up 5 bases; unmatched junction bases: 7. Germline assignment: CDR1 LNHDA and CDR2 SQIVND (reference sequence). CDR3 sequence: CASSQAGGTYGYTF. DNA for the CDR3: TGTGCCAGTAGTCAGGCAGGGGGCACGTATGGCTACACCTTC.

This chain's CDR3 is CASSPPTGRSGANVLTF. The CDR3 nucleotides are TGTGCCAGCAGTCCGCCGACAGGGCGCTCTGGGGCCAACGTCCTGACTTTC. The chain employs TRBV28 and TRBJ2-6, with TRBD1 matching 7 bases. Germline CDR1 MDHEN, CDR2 SYDVKM. With 5 bases clipped from V and 0 bases from J, the junction kept 7 bases outside the gene matches. This CDR3 comprises 17 residues.